This is a list of T cell receptor beta chains from one sample in a study of blood T cell repertoires in COVID-19. Only in-frame clones appear in the TCRdb table, and some are missing; sequencing was by immunoSEQ multiplex PCR. The sample has over 200,000 clones, 88% seen once; the top ten hold just under 0.8%. The specimen was peripheral blood. The receptors come from a woman in her twenties or thirties with acute or convalescent COVID-19. CDR3s include the opening cysteine and the closing phenylalanine or tryptophan. A D gene is named only where the DNA matches it firmly. Not every row has a clone size; where given, it reads once, few, many or a size class.

.	TRBV7-3	TRBD2	TRBJ2-1	CASSFGRGSVEQFF	TGTGCCAGCAGCTTCGGCCGCGGGAGCGTTGAGCAGTTCTTC
.	TRBV6-2/TRBV6-3	.	TRBJ2-5	CASSYSRRGKETQYF	TGTGCCAGCAGTTACTCTCGCCGGGGGAAAGAGACCCAGTACTTC
.	TRBV9	TRBD1	TRBJ2-2	CASSLTGTGNTGELFF	TGTGCCAGCAGCCTCACCGGGACAGGAAACACCGGGGAGCTGTTTTTT
.	TRBV6-5	.	TRBJ1-5	CASSYGGQSSNQPQHF	TGTGCCAGCAGTTACGGGGGACAATCGAGCAATCAGCCCCAGCATTTT
.	TRBV5-5	TRBD1	TRBJ2-7	CASSRGQTEQYF	TGTGCCAGCAGCCGGGGACAGACCGAGCAGTACTTC
.	TRBV19	.	TRBJ2-3	CASSSHPGADTQYF	TGTGCCAGTAGTTCACATCCAGGGGCAGATACGCAGTATTTT
.	TRBV30	.	TRBJ2-1	CAWRAGWEFF	TGTGCCTGGAGAGCCGGGTGGGAGTTCTTC
.	TRBV20-1	.	TRBJ2-7	CSASPGQAGPYEQYF	TGCAGTGCTAGTCCGGGGCAGGCGGGACCCTACGAGCAGTACTTC
.	TRBV6-5	.	TRBJ2-6	CASSYRNRAGANVLTF	TGTGCCAGCAGTTACCGTAACAGGGCTGGGGCCAACGTCCTGACTTTC
few	TRBV7-2	TRBD1	TRBJ1-2	CASSLRTGDPGSPLCTF	TGTGCCAGCAGCTTACGGACAGGGGATCCTGGTAGTCCTTTGTGCACCTTC
.	TRBV27	TRBD1	TRBJ2-6	CASSLRTGGAGANVLTF	TGTGCCAGCAGTTTACGCACAGGGGGCGCTGGGGCCAACGTCCTGACTTTC
.	TRBV5-1	TRBD1	TRBJ2-6	CASSFVQGASTGANVLTF	TGCGCCAGCAGCTTCGTACAGGGGGCGAGCACTGGGGCCAACGTCCTGACTTTC
.	TRBV18	TRBD1	TRBJ1-6	CASSPGTEGLNSPLHF	TGTGCCAGCTCACCAGGGACAGAAGGACTTAATTCACCCCTCCACTTT